The 26 T cell receptor beta chains reported below all come from one sample, sequenced in a study of OX40 agonist ivuxolimab in advanced cancers. The protocol was immunoSEQ multiplex PCR, while the TCRdb copy is restricted to in-frame clones and leaves out a portion. Here the sample spans some 70,000 clones, 87% being singletons. This sample comprised CD4+ or CD8+ T cells sorted from blood, obtained in a trial of the OX40 agonist ivuxolimab. The source of these receptors is an adult with an advanced solid tumor such as melanoma, head and neck, liver or kidney cancer.

This chain links TRBV7-6 with TRBJ2-2, with 7 bases that match TRBD1. The J segment lost 4 bases and the V segment lost 5 bases, leaving 10 bases of the junction unmatched. CDR3 length: 16 amino acids. Germline V gene sequence: CDR1 SGHVS, CDR2 FNYEAQ. The CDR3 reads CASSRDRDRITGELFF. In nucleotides, the CDR3 is TGTGCCAGCAGCCGAGACAGGGATCGGATCACCGGGGAGCTGTTTTTT.

The V call is TRBV6-6, the J call TRBJ1-1; D is unclear. The CDR3 has 13 residues. Trimming left V 1 base short and J 2 bases short, with 5 bases between. Germline CDR1 and CDR2: MNHNY and SVGAGI (reference sequence). CDR3 protein: CASSYWVNTEAFF. For the CDR3, the DNA is TGTGCCAGCAGTTACTGGGTAAACACTGAAGCTTTCTTT.

V gene TRBV19 combines with J gene TRBJ1-5, with 8 bases that match TRBD1. CDR1 and CDR2 from the germline V gene are LNHDA and SQIVND (reference sequence). The trim removed 1 base at V and 6 bases at J, leaving 8 bases unmatched. The length of the CDR3 is 16 residues. The CDR3 nucleotides read TGTGCCAGTAGTATAGGAGGAACAGGGGGGACTCAGCCCCAGCATTTT. This codes for CASSIGGTGGTQPQHF.

This chain joins TRBV4-1 and TRBJ1-2, with D perhaps matching TRBD1 (6 bases). The CDR3 has 14 residues. The germline CDR1 and CDR2 sequences are MGHRA and YSYEKL. Trimming cost V 3 bases and J 8 bases, with 16 bases left between them. The DNA for the CDR3 is TGCGCCAGCAGCCACCGGACAGACATCTCCGGCTACACCTTC. Protein sequence: CASSHRTDISGYTF.

This clone was detected once. This chain joins TRBV9 and TRBJ2-1; 10 nucleotides match TRBD2. J was trimmed by 5 bases and V by 4 bases; bases with no gene match: 6. Germline V gene data show CDR1 as SGDLS and CDR2 as YYNGEE. The CDR3 extends over 15 amino acids. The CDR3 sequence: CASSPRLAGNNEQFF. In DNA form, the CDR3 reads TGTGCCAGCAGCCCCCGACTAGCGGGCAACAATGAGCAGTTCTTC.

This clone has just a few counts. V and J are TRBV14 and TRBJ1-5; D is unresolved. The V gene's germline CDR1 is SGHDN and CDR2 FVKESK. This CDR3 has 13 amino acids. V lost 0 bases to trimming and J lost 7 bases, with 7 bases between them. The CDR3 coding sequence is TGTGCCAGCAGCCAAGAAAGAGACCAGCCCCAGCATTTT. Translated: CASSQERDQPQHF.

The CDR3 nucleotides read TGTGCCAGCAGCTTCGGAACAGGGGTTGGGGGCACTGAAGCTTTCTTT. Protein: CASSFGTGVGGTEAFF. The chain uses TRBV11-2 and TRBJ1-1, with 7 bases lining up with TRBD1. The CDR3 spans 16 residues. After removal of 3 bases from V and 4 bases from J, the junction contained 11 bases not matched to a gene. The germline V gene encodes CDR1 SGHAT and CDR2 FQNNGV.

The chain combines TRBV7-2 with TRBJ1-5, with D maybe TRBD1 (6 bases). With 5 bases removed from V and 3 bases from J, the gap between germline ends came to 11 bases. The CDR3 spans 14 residues. CDR1 and CDR2 (germline): SGHTA, FQGNSA. The CDR3 DNA reads as TGTGCCAGCAGCAAAGACAGGCCCAATCAGCCCCAGCATTTT. It specifies CASSKDRPNQPQHF. Full variable domain (rest looked up from reference TRBV7-2 and TRBJ1-5): GAGVSQSPSNKVTEKGKDVELRCDPISGHTALYWYRQSLGQGLEFLIYFQGNSAPDKSGLPSDRFSAERTGGSVSTLTIQRTQQEDSAVYLCASSKDRPNQPQHFGDGTRLSIL.

This chain connects TRBV9 to TRBJ1-3, with D possibly matching TRBD1 (5 bases). This CDR3 region has 13 residues. Germline V gene sequence: CDR1 SGDLS, CDR2 YYNGEE. V shed 3 bases and J shed 4 bases, with 8 bases lying between them. The CDR3 DNA follows: TGTGCCAGCAGCGAGGGGAGAGGAAACACCATATATTTT. It codes for CASSEGRGNTIYF.

This CDR3 reads CASSTGGSNQPQHF. Here the CDR3 DNA reads TGTGCCAGCAGCACAGGGGGTAGCAATCAGCCCCAGCATTTT. This sequence joins TRBV5-4 and TRBJ1-5, with 8 positions matching TRBD1. The germline V gene has CDR1 SGHNT and CDR2 YYREEE (reference sequence). The CDR3 loop spans 14 amino acids. V trimming: 4 bases; J trimming: 0 bases; junction bases outside the gene matches: 0. The full variable domain, rest sourced from reference TRBV5-4 and TRBJ1-5, is ETGVTQSPTHLIKTRGQQVTLRCSSQSGHNTVSWYQQALGQGPQFIFQYYREEENGRGNFPPRFSGLQFPNYSSELNVNALELDDSALYLCASSTGGSNQPQHFGDGTRLSIL.

This chain connects TRBV28 to TRBJ2-3; 8 bases align to TRBD1. CDR3 size: 16 residues. From germline, CDR1 is MDHEN and CDR2 SYDVKM. The J segment lost 0 bases and the V segment lost 3 bases, leaving 5 bases of the junction unmatched. The CDR3 protein is CASSFTGGLSTDTQYF. CDR3 bases: TGTGCCAGCAGTTTCACAGGGGGATTGAGCACAGATACGCAGTATTTT. Together with reference TRBV28 and TRBJ2-3, the CDR3 gives the full variable domain: DVKVTQSSRYLVKRTGEKVFLECVQDMDHENMFWYRQDPGLGLRLIYFSYDVKMKEKGDIPEGYSVSREKKERFSLILESASTNQTSMYLCASSFTGGLSTDTQYFGPGTRLTVL.

The gene calls are TRBV29-1 and TRBJ1-4, with 10 bases aligning to TRBD1. This CDR3 is 15 amino acids long. J lost 10 bases, V lost 0 bases, and 8 bases had no gene match. Germline values: CDR1 SQVTM, CDR2 ANQGSEA. CDR3 loop: CSVEDVTGGRGKLFF. DNA of the CDR3: TGCAGCGTTGAAGATGTGACAGGGGGCAGAGGAAAACTGTTTTTT.

This chain joins TRBV2 and TRBJ2-3; D possibly corresponds to TRBD1 (5 bases). The CDR3 is made up of 13 amino acids. Looked up from germline, CDR1 is SNHLY and CDR2 is FYNNEI. The V and J ends lost 7 bases and 2 bases respectively, with 10 bases between them. As DNA, the CDR3 is TGTGCCAGCAATCCGACAGCCACAGATACGCAGTATTTT. It codes for CASNPTATDTQYF.

This clone was seen once. This sequence joins TRBV28 and TRBJ2-7, with 9 bases identical to TRBD1. In germline, CDR1 is MDHEN, CDR2 SYDVKM. This CDR3 has 14 amino acids. V was clipped by 4 bases and J by 6 bases; unmatched bases: 7. The DNA of the CDR3 is TGTGCCAGCAGTTGGACAGGGGAAACTGGCGAGCAGTACTTC. It yields the protein CASSWTGETGEQYF.

V usage is TRBV29-1 and J usage is TRBJ2-3, with a tentative D call TRBD1 (5 bases). Germline CDR1 is SQVTM and CDR2 is ANQGSEA. The length of the CDR3 is 14 residues. Trimming pared 4 bases from V and 2 bases from J, leaving 13 bases between. CDR3 protein: CSVGRARNTDTQYF. The CDR3 nucleotides are TGCAGCGTTGGCAGGGCGAGAAACACAGATACGCAGTATTTT.

The chain employs TRBV7-9 and TRBJ2-1, with a tentative D call TRBD2 (7 bases). The CDR3 is 15 amino acids. CDR1 and CDR2 (germline): SEHNR, FQNEAQ (reference sequence). With 3 bases removed from V and 8 bases from J, the gap between germline ends came to 17 bases. The CDR3 region is CASSLDWSGGYEQFF. The CDR3 DNA reads TGTGCCAGCAGCTTGGACTGGTCGGGGGGCTATGAGCAGTTCTTC.

This clone was detected only a few times. The gene calls are TRBV4-3 and TRBJ1-4; D is possibly TRBD1 (5 bases). From germline, CDR1 is LGHNA and CDR2 YSLEER. Trimming pared 1 base from V and 2 bases from J, leaving 11 bases between. The CDR3 length is 16 residues. CDR3 sequence: CASSQAKGSTNEKLFF. The DNA for the CDR3 is TGCGCCAGCAGCCAAGCAAAGGGGAGCACTAATGAAAAACTGTTTTTT.

This sequence joins TRBV28 and TRBJ2-2; 8 positions match TRBD1. CDR1 MDHEN and CDR2 SYDVKM come from the germline V gene. J lost 5 bases, V lost 3 bases, and 5 bases had no gene match. The CDR3 contains 15 residues. The CDR3, as DNA: TGTGCCAGCAGTTTCCAGGGGGCTGGGACCGGGGAGCTGTTTTTT. This encodes CASSFQGAGTGELFF. Full variable domain (remainder filled in from reference TRBV28 and TRBJ2-2): DVKVTQSSRYLVKRTGEKVFLECVQDMDHENMFWYRQDPGLGLRLIYFSYDVKMKEKGDIPEGYSVSREKKERFSLILESASTNQTSMYLCASSFQGAGTGELFFGEGSRLTVL.

V usage is TRBV6-5 and J usage is TRBJ2-5; 9 nucleotides match TRBD1. V shed 6 bases and J 6 bases; nucleotides not matched to a gene: 11. The germline V gene has CDR1 MNHEY and CDR2 SVGAGI. The CDR3 spans 15 residues. CDR3 amino acids: CASRPDRGVLKTQYF. DNA for the CDR3: TGTGCCAGCAGACCGGACAGGGGCGTTCTTAAGACCCAGTACTTC.

The rearrangement joins TRBV11-2 to TRBJ1-3; D is possibly TRBD1 (5 bases). V lost 5 bases and J 2 bases, leaving 13 bases between the germline ends. Germline V gene data show CDR1 as SGHAT and CDR2 as FQNNGV. CDR3 size: 15 residues. DNA of the CDR3: TGTGCCAGCAGCGGCACTCAGGGAGCTGGAAACACCATATATTTT. Its protein is CASSGTQGAGNTIYF.

The chain carries TRBV6-5 and TRBJ1-2; 9 bases are shared with TRBD1. V lost 0 bases and J lost 3; bases outside the gene matches: 2. Germline lookup yields CDR1 MNHEY and CDR2 SVGAGI. This CDR3 has 15 residues. CDR3 in amino acids: CASSYSWTGDYGYTF. The CDR3, as DNA: TGTGCCAGCAGTTACTCGTGGACAGGGGACTATGGCTACACCTTC.

This chain uses TRBV9 with TRBJ2-5, with a tentative D call TRBD2 (5 bases). This CDR3 has 15 amino acids. Germline CDR1 is SGDLS and CDR2 is YYNGEE. Trimming shortened V by 2 bases and J by 5 bases, and 16 bases separated the two germline ends. CDR3: CASSVRLISPETQYF. The DNA of the CDR3 is TGTGCCAGCAGCGTCAGACTAATAAGCCCGGAGACCCAGTACTTC.

The V and J genes are TRBV4-1 and TRBJ2-5; tentatively, D is TRBD1 or TRBD2 (5 bases each). The CDR3 is 14 amino acids. Germline CDR1 MGHRA, CDR2 YSYEKL. Trimming cost V 2 bases and J 8 bases, with 15 bases left between them. CDR3 in amino acids: CASSQYRDRPTQYF. CDR3 nucleotides: TGCGCCAGCAGCCAATACCGGGACCGGCCAACCCAGTACTTC.

This rearrangement joins TRBV2 to TRBJ2-3; 8 nucleotides match TRBD1. The CDR3 is made up of 17 amino acids. Germline CDR1 SNHLY, CDR2 FYNNEI. Trimming removed 6 bases from V and 3 bases from J; junction bases left unmatched: 14. The CDR3 coding sequence is TGTGCCAGCAGGGTAGACCCGACAGGGGAATTGACAGATACGCAGTATTTT. This codes for CASRVDPTGELTDTQYF.

Notes on this clone: At one end the junction does not follow the germline gene, possibly because of a read error. The chain joins TRBV5-1 to TRBJ2-7; D is perhaps TRBD2 (5 bases). The CDR3 runs 13 residues. Germline V gene data show CDR1 as SGHRS and CDR2 as YFSETQ. CDR3 sequence: CASTQGLRGEQYF. The CDR3, as DNA: TGTGCCAGCACCCAAGGCCTACGCGGGGAGCAGTACTTC.

The chain combines TRBV5-4 with TRBJ1-4; D uncertain. There are 14 residues in the CDR3. V lost 1 base and J 8 bases, leaving 12 bases between the germline ends. Germline V gene sequence: CDR1 SGHNT, CDR2 YYREEE (reference sequence). This CDR3 reads CASSLSPRIEKLFF. The CDR3 region has the DNA TGTGCCAGCAGCTTGAGTCCGAGGATCGAAAAACTGTTTTTT.